These T cell receptor beta chains were read from a single sample in a study of blood T cell repertoires in COVID-19. The repertoire was sequenced with immunoSEQ multiplex PCR; TCRdb's copy has only in-frame clones and lacks some. This table holds 450,000 or so clones, about 88% found once. Sequenced material: peripheral blood. These receptors all stem from a man between 18 and 35 years old with COVID-19, enrolled during active disease. Both conserved end residues are part of each CDR3. D genes are given only for firm matches. Where a row states a size, it is once, few, many or the class of an expanded clone; other rows omit it.

CDR3 DNA	CDR3 protein	clone size	D gene	V gene	J gene	CDR3 length
TGTGCCAGCAGTTCGAACGAGGGTTTGACTGAAGCTTTCTTT	CASSSNEGLTEAFF	NA	NA	TRBV27	TRBJ1-1	14
TGTGCCAGCAGCTTAAGCGGACCCAGCGAGCAGTACTTC	CASSLSGPSEQYF	few	NA	TRBV7-8	TRBJ2-7	13
TGCGCCAGCAGCCTCAGATTGAGGAGCTCCTACAATGAGCAGTTCTTC	CASSLRLRSSYNEQFF	NA	NA	TRBV4-1	TRBJ2-1	16
TGCAGCGTTGAAACTCTGCCCTCTGGAAACACCATATATTTT	CSVETLPSGNTIYF	NA	NA	TRBV29-1	TRBJ1-3	14
TGTGCCAGCAGGTTTTCGGGGGAGCTGTTTTTT	CASRFSGELFF	NA	NA	TRBV2	TRBJ2-2	11
TGTGCCAGCAGCTTAGAATTGGCAGGGGGCTACTATGGCTACACCTTC	CASSLELAGGYYGYTF	NA	TRBD1	TRBV7-9	TRBJ1-2	16
TGTGCCAGTAGTATAGAGGTAGCGGGACCCACTGAGCAGTTCTTC	CASSIEVAGPTEQFF	NA	TRBD2	TRBV19	TRBJ2-1	15
TGTGCCAGCAGTTCCGCTAGCGGGGGGTCCTACGAGCAGTACTTC	CASSSASGGSYEQYF	NA	TRBD2	TRBV6-2/TRBV6-3	TRBJ2-7	15
TGTGCCAGCAGTTCAATAGCGGGGATCCGCTCCTACGAGCAGTACTTC	CASSSIAGIRSYEQYF	NA	TRBD2	TRBV6-5	TRBJ2-7	16
TGTGCCAGCAGCCGGACAGGGCAAAATGAAAAACTGTTTTTT	CASSRTGQNEKLFF	NA	TRBD1	TRBV6-2/TRBV6-3	TRBJ1-4	14
TGTGCCAGCAGTTCCCCACAGGGGACCTACGAGCAGTACTTC	CASSSPQGTYEQYF	NA	TRBD1	TRBV6-5	TRBJ2-7	14
TGCGCCAGCAGCCCACGAGGTCTTGCGGGTGAAGCTTTCTTT	CASSPRGLAGEAFF	few	NA	TRBV4-1	TRBJ1-1	14
TGTGCCAGCAGTTCAGGGGTAGCTCAGCCCCAGCATTTT	CASSSGVAQPQHF	NA	NA	TRBV12-3/TRBV12-4	TRBJ1-5	13
TGTGCCAGCAGGAAGGCTAGCGGGAACACCGGGGAGCTGTTTTTT	CASRKASGNTGELFF	NA	TRBD2	TRBV7-2	TRBJ2-2	15
TGCGCCAGCAGCCAATACGCGACTAGCGGAGCCTACGAGCAGTACTTC	CASSQYATSGAYEQYF	NA	TRBD2	TRBV4-1	TRBJ2-7	16
TGTGCCAGTAGTCCGGGACACCTGAACACTGAAGCTTTCTTT	CASSPGHLNTEAFF	NA	NA	TRBV19	TRBJ1-1	14
TGTGCCAGCAGCGGGGGGGTTAATGAAAAACTGTTTTTT	CASSGGVNEKLFF	NA	NA	TRBV7-8	TRBJ1-4	13
TGTGCCATCAGTGAGGGGACAGGTCCTTATGGCTACACCTTC	CAISEGTGPYGYTF	NA	TRBD1	TRBV10-3	TRBJ1-2	14
TGTGCCAGCAGTTTAGTAAATTCACCCCTCCACTTT	CASSLVNSPLHF	NA	NA	TRBV27	TRBJ1-6	12
TGTGCCAGTAGTATGGGGGCCCTAACAGCCGGTGGCTACACCTTC	CASSMGALTAGGYTF	once	NA	TRBV19	TRBJ1-2	15
TGTGCCAGCAGTGAAGGTAGGGGATCCAATCAGCCCCAGCATTTT	CASSEGRGSNQPQHF	few	NA	TRBV6-1	TRBJ1-5	15
TGTGCCAGCAGTGACCGGGACTTTTCTGGAAACACCATATATTTT	CASSDRDFSGNTIYF	NA	NA	TRBV6-6	TRBJ1-3	15
TGCGCCAGCAGCTTGGCCCAGGTAGCGGGGAGGCAAGAGACCCAGTACTTC	CASSLAQVAGRQETQYF	NA	TRBD2	TRBV5-1	TRBJ2-5	17
TGTGCCAGCAGCAAAGGTGGGCCTCAAGACTCTGGGGGGGAGCAGTACTTC	CASSKGGPQDSGGEQYF	NA	NA	TRBV21-1	TRBJ2-7	17
TGTGCCAGCAGCCAAGGAAAGTTGGGAGCTAATGAAAAACTGTTTTTT	CASSQGKLGANEKLFF	NA	NA	TRBV3-1/TRBV3-2	TRBJ1-4	16
TGTGCCAGCTCCCCGGACAGGGGCCCAGTAAACTATGGCTACACCTTC	CASSPDRGPVNYGYTF	NA	TRBD1	TRBV18	TRBJ1-2	16
TGCAGCGTTGCGGGAAGGGCGGGGAACACTGAAGCTTTCTTT	CSVAGRAGNTEAFF	NA	NA	TRBV29-1	TRBJ1-1	14
TGTGCCAGCAGCCTGCGGGGGGCTAGTTACAATGAGCAGTTCTTC	CASSLRGASYNEQFF	NA	TRBD2	TRBV3-1/TRBV3-2	TRBJ2-1	15
TGCGCCAGCAGCTTGGAAGGTGGACAGGGGACCGGGGAGCTGTTTTTT	CASSLEGGQGTGELFF	NA	TRBD1	TRBV5-1	TRBJ2-2	16
TGTGCCAGCAGCCCCGGGACAGGGGCCTATAATTCACCCCTCCACTTT	CASSPGTGAYNSPLHF	few	TRBD1	TRBV27	TRBJ1-6	16
TGCAGCTTCCAGGAGAACACCGGGGAGCTGTTTTTT	CSFQENTGELFF	NA	NA	TRBV29-1	TRBJ2-2	12
TGCGCCAGCAGCTCTACTAGCGGGGGTTACAATGAGCAGTTCTTC	CASSSTSGGYNEQFF	NA	TRBD2	TRBV5-1	TRBJ2-1	15
TGTGCCAGCAGTGGCGGGGTTGATACGCAGTATTTT	CASSGGVDTQYF	NA	NA	TRBV2	TRBJ2-3	12
TGTGCCAGCAGGGAGGGACTAGCGGGGACCTACGAGCAGTACTTC	CASREGLAGTYEQYF	NA	TRBD2	TRBV2	TRBJ2-7	15
TGTGCCAGCAGTCCGACCCTTCCGGGAGGCTACACCTTC	CASSPTLPGGYTF	NA	NA	TRBV6-5	TRBJ1-2	13
TGTGCCAGCAGATCGTACAGGAGCTCCTACGAGCAGTACTTC	CASRSYRSSYEQYF	NA	NA	TRBV7-6	TRBJ2-7	14
TGTGCCAGCAGCCAAGAAGGCCCGGGACTAGGGGCTGATACGCAGTATTTT	CASSQEGPGLGADTQYF	NA	TRBD2	TRBV14	TRBJ2-3	17
TGTGCCAGCAGCCAAGGGACTAGCGGGAGAAGAACAGATACGCAGTATTTT	CASSQGTSGRRTDTQYF	NA	TRBD2	TRBV4-2	TRBJ2-3	17
TGCGCCAGCAGCTTGGCTAGCGGGTACAATGAGCAGTTCTTC	CASSLASGYNEQFF	NA	TRBD2	TRBV5-1	TRBJ2-1	14
TGTGCCAGCAGCGTAGGAGAGGGATCAGGAAACACCATATATTTT	CASSVGEGSGNTIYF	NA	NA	TRBV9	TRBJ1-3	15
TGTGCCATCAGAGAACAGGGGGGCAGATCTAGCTCCTATAATTCACCCCTCCACTTT	CAIREQGGRSSSYNSPLHF	NA	TRBD1	TRBV10-3	TRBJ1-6	19
TGTGCCAGCGGGGGGACAGTTGGAGTGTTCTTC	CASGGTVGVFF	NA	NA	TRBV25-1	TRBJ2-1	11
TGTGCCAGCAGTTTATCGATAAACTTGGATACGCAGTATTTT	CASSLSINLDTQYF	NA	NA	TRBV27	TRBJ2-3	14
TGTGCCAGCAGCCAAGAAGGCAGGGCCGGGGAGCTGTTTTTT	CASSQEGRAGELFF	NA	NA	TRBV14	TRBJ2-2	14
TGTGCCAGCAGTTATGGACGGGATGGGGAGACCCAGTACTTC	CASSYGRDGETQYF	NA	NA	TRBV6-5	TRBJ2-5	14
TGTGCACAGGCAGGGGGCGAGATAGACGAGCAGTACTTC	CAQAGGEIDEQYF	NA	TRBD1	TRBV30	TRBJ2-7	13
TGTGCCAGCAGCTTAGTCGGGGAAAGCTACGAGCAGTACTTC	CASSLVGESYEQYF	NA	NA	TRBV7-6	TRBJ2-7	14
TGTGCCATCAGTGAGACAGTTAACTATGGCTACACCTTC	CAISETVNYGYTF	NA	NA	TRBV10-3	TRBJ1-2	13
TGTGCCAGCAGCTTATCCCGGCGGGAGGGGGAAGCTTTCTTT	CASSLSRREGEAFF	few	NA	TRBV7-9	TRBJ1-1	14
TGTGCCAGCAGCTTTATGAGCGAGCAGTACTTC	CASSFMSEQYF	NA	NA	TRBV7-9	TRBJ2-7	11
TGCAGCGTTGCAGGGGTGATGCCCGGGGAGCTGTTTTTT	CSVAGVMPGELFF	NA	NA	TRBV29-1	TRBJ2-2	13
TGCGCCAGCAGCTTCGGGACAACAAACACTGAAGCTTTCTTT	CASSFGTTNTEAFF	NA	NA	TRBV5-1	TRBJ1-1	14
TGTGCCACCAGCATCCGACTTTGGGGGGATGGCTACACCTTC	CATSIRLWGDGYTF	NA	NA	TRBV15	TRBJ1-2	14
TGTGCCAGCAGCTTTGACAGGCTAAACACCATATATTTT	CASSFDRLNTIYF	NA	NA	TRBV2	TRBJ1-3	13
TGTGCCAGCCGCAAGATGGCTGGAGGGGACACTGAAGCTTTCTTT	CASRKMAGGDTEAFF	NA	NA	TRBV3-1/TRBV3-2	TRBJ1-1	15
TGTGCCAGCAGCGCATCCCCGGACATTACCGGGGAGCTGTTTTTT	CASSASPDITGELFF	NA	NA	TRBV9	TRBJ2-2	15
TGTGCCAGCAGCCAAGAGGCAGGGAATAATTCACCCCTCCACTTT	CASSQEAGNNSPLHF	NA	NA	TRBV3-1/TRBV3-2	TRBJ1-6	15
TGTGCCACAGGGGACAGCAACACAGATACGCAGTATTTT	CATGDSNTDTQYF	NA	TRBD1	TRBV24-1	TRBJ2-3	13